The clone carrying this T cell receptor beta chain was counted a single time. This entry belongs to a study of cytotoxic CD8 clonotypes in ibrutinib-treated CLL. Repertoires were generated with immunoSEQ multiplex PCR, while TCRdb's copy carries only in-frame clones and drops some. Here the sample spans roughly 180,000 clones, about 72% being singletons. Germline loops: CDR1 SGHRS, CDR2 YFSETQ. Trimming took 2 bases from V and 0 from J; bases not matched to a gene: 7. The CDR3 runs 16 residues. This chain uses TRBV5-1 with TRBJ2-5, with 7 nucleotides matching TRBD1. This receptor was obtained from a human donor with chronic lymphocytic leukemia. This material consisted of PBMCs, taken after 24 months of ibrutinib treatment. The DNA of the CDR3 is TGCGCCAGCAGCTTTTCGTGGACAGGAAACCAAGAGACCCAGTACTTC. Amino acid sequence: CASSFSWTGNQETQYF. Filled out from reference TRBV5-1 and TRBJ2-5, the complete variable domain reads KAGVTQTPRYLIKTRGQQVTLSCSPISGHRSVSWYQQTPGQGLQFLFEYFSETQRNKGNFPGRFSGRQFSNSRSEMNVSTLELGDSALYLCASSFSWTGNQETQYFGPGTRLLVL.